This T cell receptor beta chain stems from a study of CD8 T cells in Susac syndrome. With random hexamers, reverse transcription was performed on roughly 0.5 to 1 ug of RNA. Across 54 Vbeta and 13 Jbeta, TCR beta CDR3 was amplified with immunoSEQ multiplex PCR. TCRdb itself ran the immunoSEQ multiplex PCR reads through MiXCR, one entry per CDR3 protein. The sample holds some 300,000 distinct CDR3 sequences, 65% to 90% seen once. The clonotype comes from a human donor with multiple sclerosis. Material: CD8+ T cells from PBMCs.

The chain's CDR3 is CASSFNLFAYGYTF. Here the CDR3 DNA reads TGTGCCAGCAGTTTCAACCTTTTTGCCTATGGCTACACCTTC. V is TRBV27 and J is TRBJ1-2; no clear D. Germline values: CDR1 MNHEY, CDR2 SMNVEV (reference sequence). The CDR3 extends over 14 amino acids. The V gene lost 3 bases and the J gene lost 4 bases, with 12 bases spanning the gap.